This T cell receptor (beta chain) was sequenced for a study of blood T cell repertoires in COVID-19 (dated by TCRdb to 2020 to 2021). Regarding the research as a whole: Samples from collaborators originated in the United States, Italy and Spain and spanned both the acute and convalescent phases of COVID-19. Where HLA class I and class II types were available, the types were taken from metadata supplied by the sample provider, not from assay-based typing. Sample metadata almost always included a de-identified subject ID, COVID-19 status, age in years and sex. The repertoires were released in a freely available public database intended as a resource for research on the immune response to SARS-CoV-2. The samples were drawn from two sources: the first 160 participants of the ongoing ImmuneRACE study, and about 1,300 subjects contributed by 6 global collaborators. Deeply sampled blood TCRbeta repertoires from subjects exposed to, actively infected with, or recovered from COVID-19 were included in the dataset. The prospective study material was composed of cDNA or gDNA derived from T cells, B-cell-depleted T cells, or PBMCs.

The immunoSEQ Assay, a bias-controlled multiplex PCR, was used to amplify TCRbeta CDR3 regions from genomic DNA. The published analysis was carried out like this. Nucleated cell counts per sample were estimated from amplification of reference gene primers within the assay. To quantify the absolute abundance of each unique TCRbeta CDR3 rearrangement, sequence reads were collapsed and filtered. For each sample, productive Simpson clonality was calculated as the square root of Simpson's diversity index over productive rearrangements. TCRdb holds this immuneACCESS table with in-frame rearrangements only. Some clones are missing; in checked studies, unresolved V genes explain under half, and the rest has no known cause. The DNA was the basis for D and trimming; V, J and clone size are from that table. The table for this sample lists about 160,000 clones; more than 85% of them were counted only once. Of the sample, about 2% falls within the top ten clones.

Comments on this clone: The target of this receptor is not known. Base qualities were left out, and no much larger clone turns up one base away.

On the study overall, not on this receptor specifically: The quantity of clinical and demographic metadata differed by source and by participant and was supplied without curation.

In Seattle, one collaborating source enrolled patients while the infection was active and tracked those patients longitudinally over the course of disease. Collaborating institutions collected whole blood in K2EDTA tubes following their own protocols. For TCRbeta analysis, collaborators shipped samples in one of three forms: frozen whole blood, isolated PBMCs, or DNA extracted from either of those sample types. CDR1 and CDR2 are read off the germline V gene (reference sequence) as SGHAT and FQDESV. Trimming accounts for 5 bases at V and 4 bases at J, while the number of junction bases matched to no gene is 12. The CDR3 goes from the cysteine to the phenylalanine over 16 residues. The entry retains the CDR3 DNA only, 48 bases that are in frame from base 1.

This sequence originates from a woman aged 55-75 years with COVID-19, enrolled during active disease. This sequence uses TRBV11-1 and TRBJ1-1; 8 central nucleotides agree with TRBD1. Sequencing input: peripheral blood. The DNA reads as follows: TGTGCCAGCAGCCCAGAGATCGGACAGGGACGCACTGAAGCTTTCTTT. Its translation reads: CASSPEIGQGRTEAFF.